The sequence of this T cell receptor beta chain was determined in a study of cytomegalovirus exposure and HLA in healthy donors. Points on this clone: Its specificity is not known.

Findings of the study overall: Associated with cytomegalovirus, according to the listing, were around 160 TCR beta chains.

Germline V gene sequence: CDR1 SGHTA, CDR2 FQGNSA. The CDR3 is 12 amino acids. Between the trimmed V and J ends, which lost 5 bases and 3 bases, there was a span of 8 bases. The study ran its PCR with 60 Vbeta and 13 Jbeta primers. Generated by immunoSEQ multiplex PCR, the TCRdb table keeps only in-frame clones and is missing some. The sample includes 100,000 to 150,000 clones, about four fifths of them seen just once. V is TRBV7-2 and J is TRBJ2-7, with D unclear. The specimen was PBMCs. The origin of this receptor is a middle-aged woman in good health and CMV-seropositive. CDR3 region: CASSRTDYEQYF. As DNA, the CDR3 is TGTGCCAGCAGCCGTACAGACTACGAGCAGTACTTC.